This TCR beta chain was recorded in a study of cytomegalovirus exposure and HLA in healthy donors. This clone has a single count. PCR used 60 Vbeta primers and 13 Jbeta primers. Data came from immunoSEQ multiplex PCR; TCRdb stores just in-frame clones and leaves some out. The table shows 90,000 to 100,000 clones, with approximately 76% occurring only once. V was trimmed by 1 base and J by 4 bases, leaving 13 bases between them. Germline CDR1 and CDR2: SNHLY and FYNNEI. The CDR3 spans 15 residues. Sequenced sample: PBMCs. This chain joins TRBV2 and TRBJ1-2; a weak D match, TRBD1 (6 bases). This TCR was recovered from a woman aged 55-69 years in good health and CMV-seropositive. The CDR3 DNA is TGTGCCAGCAGTGAAGTGGGAGACAGGACCTATGGCTACACCTTC. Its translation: CASSEVGDRTYGYTF.